Listed here is a single TCR beta chain. CDR3 length: 14 residues. The germline V and J ends were trimmed by 5 bases and 4 bases, with 12 bases remaining between them. Germline CDR1 and CDR2: SGHTA and FQGTGA. The data belong to a study of shared clonotypes between healthy human individuals. The authors' processing: ImmunoSEQ output lacked quality scores and full-length reads, limiting matched filtering. TCRdb keeps only in-frame clones here, not all; method: immunoSEQ multiplex PCR. V, J and clone size derive from that table, while D and trimming were established from the DNA sequence. In the table there are 2 million to 2.5 million clones, roughly 92% of which are singletons.

This clonotype originated in a man between 18 and 29 years old in good health. Some clones in this sample may be carry-over from other donors' samples. Sequencing was carried out using naive CD4+ T cells from PBMCs. Subset here: CD45RA+ positively selected. This chain joins TRBV7-3 and TRBJ2-1; D perhaps matches TRBD1 (6 bases). CDR3 protein: CASSQGQLYNEQFF. CDR3 in DNA: TGTGCCAGCAGCCAAGGACAGCTTTACAATGAGCAGTTCTTC.